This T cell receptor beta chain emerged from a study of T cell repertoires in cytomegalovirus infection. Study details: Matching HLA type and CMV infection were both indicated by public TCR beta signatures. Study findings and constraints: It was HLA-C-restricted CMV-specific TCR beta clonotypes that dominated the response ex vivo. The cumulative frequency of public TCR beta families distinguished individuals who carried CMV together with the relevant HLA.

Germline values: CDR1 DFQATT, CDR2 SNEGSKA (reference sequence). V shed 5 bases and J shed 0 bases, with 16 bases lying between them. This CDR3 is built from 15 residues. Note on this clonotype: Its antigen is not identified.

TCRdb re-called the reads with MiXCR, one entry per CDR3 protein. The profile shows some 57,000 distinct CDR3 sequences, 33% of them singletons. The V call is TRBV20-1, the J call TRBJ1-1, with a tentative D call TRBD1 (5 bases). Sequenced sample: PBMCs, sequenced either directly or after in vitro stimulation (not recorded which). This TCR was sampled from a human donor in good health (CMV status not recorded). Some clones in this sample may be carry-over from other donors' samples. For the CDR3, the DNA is TGCAGTGCTCCCCCTGGGGGAAGTATGAACACTGAAGCTTTCTTT. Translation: CSAPPGGSMNTEAFF.